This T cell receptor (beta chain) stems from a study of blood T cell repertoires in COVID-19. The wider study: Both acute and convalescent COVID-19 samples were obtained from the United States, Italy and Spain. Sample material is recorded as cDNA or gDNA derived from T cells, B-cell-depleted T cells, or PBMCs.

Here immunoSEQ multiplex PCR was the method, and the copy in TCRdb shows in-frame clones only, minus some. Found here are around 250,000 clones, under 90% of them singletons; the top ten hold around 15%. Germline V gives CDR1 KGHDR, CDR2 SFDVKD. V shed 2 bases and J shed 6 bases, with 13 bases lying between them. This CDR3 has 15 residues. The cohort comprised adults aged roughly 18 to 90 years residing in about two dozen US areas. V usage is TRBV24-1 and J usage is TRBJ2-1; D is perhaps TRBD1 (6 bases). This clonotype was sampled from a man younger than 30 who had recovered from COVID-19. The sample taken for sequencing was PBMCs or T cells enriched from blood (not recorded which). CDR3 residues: CATSDSGASSNEQFF. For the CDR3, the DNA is TGTGCCACCAGTGATTCAGGGGCTAGCTCCAATGAGCAGTTCTTC.